This entry features one T cell receptor beta chain sequence. Antigen: not known. The data belong to a study of somatic mutations in cytotoxic T cells in rheumatoid arthritis. On the study more broadly: Patients gave 30 ml EDTA peripheral blood immediately after diagnosis, prior to starting treatment. There were some V beta antibody-stained T-cell populations flow-sorted at nearly 100% purity, and these included V beta1+ cells sequenced for TCRB.

The study pulled out CD4+ and CD8+ cells with positive magnetic bead selection and then checked their purity by flow cytometry. Germline loops: CDR1 SGHNT, CDR2 YYREEE (reference sequence). Trimming cost V 7 bases and J 7 bases, with 18 bases left between them. CDR3 length: 13 amino acids. Broader study findings: Nobody knew which antigens the expanded CD8+ clones targeted.

Measured with immunoSEQ multiplex PCR; TCRdb has only the in-frame clones, and not every one. The data show roughly 9,800 clones, around 81% seen once. This TCR was sampled from an adult with rheumatoid arthritis. Sequenced input: CD8+ T cells sorted from blood. This chain uses TRBV5-4 with TRBJ2-7; a weak D match, TRBD1 (5 bases). In DNA, the CDR3 is TGTGCCAGCCGACAGTCTTCTCTTGGGGAGCAGTACTTC. It codes for CASRQSSLGEQYF. The full variable domain, its missing parts supplied by reference TRBV5-4 and TRBJ2-7, is ETGVTQSPTHLIKTRGQQVTLRCSSQSGHNTVSWYQQALGQGPQFIFQYYREEENGRGNFPPRFSGLQFPNYSSELNVNALELDDSALYLCASRQSSLGEQYFGPGTRLTVT.